Below are 4 T cell receptor beta chains sequenced from a single sample in a study of T cells after yellow fever vaccination. TCRdb re-analysed the 5' RACE reads in MiXCR, keeping a single row per CDR3 protein. The repertoire holds 310,000 or so distinct CDR3 sequences, with 3.6% as singletons. The sample here was PBMCs, taken on the day of the yellow fever booster vaccination. Receptor source: a man between 18 and 35 years old who received the YFV17D yellow fever vaccine.

The table lists this clonotype with a few counts. J is TRBJ2-5 and V is TRBV3-1; no definite D call. CDR3 length equals 13 residues. In germline, CDR1 is LGHDT, CDR2 YNNKEL (reference sequence). Trimming cost V 2 bases and J 5 bases, with 9 bases left between them. CDR3 nucleotides: TGTGCCAGCAGCCAAAACTTCGGGGAGACCCAGTACTTC. Translated: CASSQNFGETQYF.

A few counts support this clonotype. This chain uses TRBV5-1 with TRBJ1-4, with unresolved D. From germline, CDR1 is SGHRS and CDR2 YFSETQ. The CDR3 covers 15 residues. Trimming cost V 2 bases and J 4 bases, with 12 bases left between them. This CDR3 is CASSLRQASNEKLFF. The CDR3 DNA reads as TGCGCCAGCAGCTTAAGACAAGCAAGTAATGAAAAACTGTTTTTT.

This clonotype was recorded a few times. The chain joins TRBV7-9 to TRBJ2-7; perhaps TRBD1 as D (5 bases). This CDR3 is built from 16 residues. Germline CDR1 reads SEHNR; CDR2 reads FQNEAQ (reference sequence). Trimming removed 5 bases from V and 5 bases from J, with 22 bases in between. CDR3: CASSPGWVRAADEQYF. CDR3 bases: TGTGCCAGCAGCCCCGGGTGGGTCAGGGCTGCCGACGAGCAGTACTTC.

The chain is built from TRBV7-2 and TRBJ2-3; D call uncertain. The CDR3 totals 13 residues. Trimming stripped 1 base from V and 6 bases from J, with 8 bases between. Germline lookup yields CDR1 SGHTA and CDR2 FQGNSA. The CDR3 bases are TGTGCCAGCAGCTTAGGCATGACCGATACGCAGTATTTT. It encodes CASSLGMTDTQYF.